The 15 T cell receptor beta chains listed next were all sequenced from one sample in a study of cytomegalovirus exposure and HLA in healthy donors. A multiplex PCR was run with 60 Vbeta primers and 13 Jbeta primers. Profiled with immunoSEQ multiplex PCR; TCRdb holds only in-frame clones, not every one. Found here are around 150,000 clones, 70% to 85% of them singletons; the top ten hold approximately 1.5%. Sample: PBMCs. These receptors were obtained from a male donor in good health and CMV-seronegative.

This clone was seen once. The CDR3 is CASSLLPSGETDTQYF. In DNA, the CDR3 is TGTGCCAGCAGCTTACTTCCTAGCGGGGAGACAGATACGCAGTATTTT. This sequence joins TRBV5-6 and TRBJ2-3; 9 bases fit TRBD2. The germline gives CDR1 SGHDT, CDR2 YYEEEE. The CDR3 runs 16 residues. V lost 2 bases, J lost 3 bases, and 7 bases stayed unmatched. The variable domain in full, with the rest retrieved from reference TRBV5-6 and TRBJ2-3, is DAGVTQSPTHLIKTRGQQVTLRCSPKSGHDTVSWYQQALGQGPQFIFQYYEEEERQRGNFPDRFSGHQFPNYSSELNVNALLLGDSALYLCASSLLPSGETDTQYFGPGTRLTVL.

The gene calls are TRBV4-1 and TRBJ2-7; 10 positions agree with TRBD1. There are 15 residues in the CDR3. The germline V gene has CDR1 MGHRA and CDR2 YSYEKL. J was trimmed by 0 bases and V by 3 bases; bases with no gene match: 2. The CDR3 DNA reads TGCGCCAGCAGCCAGGGACAGGGGACCTCCTACGAGCAGTACTTC. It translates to CASSQGQGTSYEQYF.

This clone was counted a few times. Here the CDR3 reads CASSLGVGGGPSEQYF. CDR3 sequence (DNA): TGCGCCAGCAGCTTGGGGGTTGGCGGGGGGCCGTCCGAGCAGTACTTC. The J gene is TRBJ2-7, the V gene TRBV5-1; 8 bases align to TRBD2. CDR1 and CDR2 from the germline V gene are SGHRS and YFSETQ. This CDR3 is built from 16 residues. Trimming removed 0 bases from V and 6 bases from J; junction bases left unmatched: 11.

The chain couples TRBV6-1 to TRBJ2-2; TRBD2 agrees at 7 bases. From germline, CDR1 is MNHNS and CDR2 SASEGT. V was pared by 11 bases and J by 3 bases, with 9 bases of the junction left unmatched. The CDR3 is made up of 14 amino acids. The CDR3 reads CASRRAGDTGELFF. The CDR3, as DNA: TGTGCCTCTCGGAGGGCGGGGGACACCGGGGAGCTGTTTTTT.

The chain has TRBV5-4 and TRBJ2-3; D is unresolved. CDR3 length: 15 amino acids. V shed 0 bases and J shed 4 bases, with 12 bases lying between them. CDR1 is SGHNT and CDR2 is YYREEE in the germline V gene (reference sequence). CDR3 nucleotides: TGTGCCAGCAGCTTGGACCCTGCGGTCTCAGATACGCAGTATTTT. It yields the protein CASSLDPAVSDTQYF.

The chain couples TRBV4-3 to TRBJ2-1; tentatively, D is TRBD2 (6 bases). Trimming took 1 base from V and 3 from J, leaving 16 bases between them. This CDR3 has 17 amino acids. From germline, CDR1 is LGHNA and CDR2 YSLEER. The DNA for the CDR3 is TGCGCCAGCAGCCAAGGGAGGCGGGGCGCCCTCTACAATGAGCAGTTCTTC. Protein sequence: CASSQGRRGALYNEQFF.

CDR3 coding DNA: TGTGCCAGCAGCTTAGGACAGATTCAAGAGACCCAGTACTTC. Encoded protein: CASSLGQIQETQYF. The chain joins TRBV5-6 to TRBJ2-5, with a tentative D call TRBD1 (6 bases). The CDR3 covers 14 residues. Between the trimmed V and J ends, which lost 2 bases and 2 bases, there was a span of 10 bases. Germline CDR1 is SGHDT and CDR2 is YYEEEE.

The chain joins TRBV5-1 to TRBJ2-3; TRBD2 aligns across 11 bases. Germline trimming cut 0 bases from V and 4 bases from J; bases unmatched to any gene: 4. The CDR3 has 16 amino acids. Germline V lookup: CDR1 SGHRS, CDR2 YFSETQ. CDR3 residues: CASSLALAGGADTQYF. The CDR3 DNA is TGCGCCAGCAGCTTGGCGCTAGCGGGGGGCGCAGATACGCAGTATTTT.

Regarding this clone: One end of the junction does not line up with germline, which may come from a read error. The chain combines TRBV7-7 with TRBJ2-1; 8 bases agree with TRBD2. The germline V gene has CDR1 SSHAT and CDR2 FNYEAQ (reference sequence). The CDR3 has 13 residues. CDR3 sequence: CASSPGTSNEQFF. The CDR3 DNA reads TGTGCTAGCAGCCCCGGGACTAGCAATGAGCAGTTCTTC.

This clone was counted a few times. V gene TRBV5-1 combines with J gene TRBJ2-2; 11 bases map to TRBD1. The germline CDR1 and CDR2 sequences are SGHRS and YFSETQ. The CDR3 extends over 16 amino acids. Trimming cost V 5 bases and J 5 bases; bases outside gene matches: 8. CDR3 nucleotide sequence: TGCGCCAGCAGTCGGGTCGGGACAGGGGGGACCGGGGAGCTGTTTTTT. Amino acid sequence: CASSRVGTGGTGELFF. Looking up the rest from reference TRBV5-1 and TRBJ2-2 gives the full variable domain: KAGVTQTPRYLIKTRGQQVTLSCSPISGHRSVSWYQQTPGQGLQFLFEYFSETQRNKGNFPGRFSGRQFSNSRSEMNVSTLELGDSALYLCASSRVGTGGTGELFFGEGSRLTVL.

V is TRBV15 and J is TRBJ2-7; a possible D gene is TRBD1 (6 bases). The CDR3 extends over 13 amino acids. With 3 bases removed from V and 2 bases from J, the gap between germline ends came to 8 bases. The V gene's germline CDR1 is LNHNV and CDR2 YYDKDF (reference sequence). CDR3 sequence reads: CATSRGATYEQYF. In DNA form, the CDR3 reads TGTGCCACCAGCAGGGGGGCTACCTACGAGCAGTACTTC.

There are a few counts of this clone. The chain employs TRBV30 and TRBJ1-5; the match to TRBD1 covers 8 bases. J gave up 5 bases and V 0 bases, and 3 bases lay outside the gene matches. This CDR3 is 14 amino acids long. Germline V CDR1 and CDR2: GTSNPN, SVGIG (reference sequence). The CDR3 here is CAWSVLQGDQPQHF. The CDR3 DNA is TGTGCCTGGAGTGTCCTACAGGGGGATCAGCCCCAGCATTTT.

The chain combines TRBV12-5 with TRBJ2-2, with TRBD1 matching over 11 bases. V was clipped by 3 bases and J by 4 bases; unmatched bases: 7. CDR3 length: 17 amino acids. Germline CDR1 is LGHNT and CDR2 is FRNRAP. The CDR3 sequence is CASGLSGTGGFTGELFF. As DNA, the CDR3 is TGTGCTAGTGGTTTATCCGGGACAGGGGGTTTCACCGGGGAGCTGTTTTTT.

DNA of the CDR3: TGTGCCAGCAGCGTAGCACAGGGGCTTGTAGGGGCCAACGTCCTGACTTTC. Encoded protein: CASSVAQGLVGANVLTF. The chain has TRBV9 and TRBJ2-6; 7 nucleotides line up with TRBD1. Trimming removed 0 bases from V and 4 bases from J; junction bases left unmatched: 7. CDR1 SGDLS and CDR2 YYNGEE come from the germline V gene. This CDR3 has 17 amino acids.

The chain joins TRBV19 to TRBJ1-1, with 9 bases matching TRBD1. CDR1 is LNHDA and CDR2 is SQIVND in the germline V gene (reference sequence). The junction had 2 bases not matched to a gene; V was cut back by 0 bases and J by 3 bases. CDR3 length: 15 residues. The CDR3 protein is CASSIEWTGDTEAFF. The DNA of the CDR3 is TGTGCCAGTAGTATAGAGTGGACAGGGGACACTGAAGCTTTCTTT.